One sample yielded the 11 T cell receptor beta chains listed below, sequenced in a study of beta chain features in type 1 diabetes. The whole isolated RNA underwent reverse transcription, so sequencing captured expressed TCRB transcripts. Sequencing was performed with immunoSEQ multiplex PCR; in TCRdb, only in-frame clones are kept and a portion is missing. The sample yields roughly 610,000 clones, about 14% seen once. Sample: naive CD4+ T cells from blood. These TCRs come from a man between 18 and 29 years old in good health.

The chain recombines TRBV5-1 with TRBJ1-1, with a weak D call TRBD1 (6 bases). V lost 7 bases and J 1 base, leaving 11 bases between the germline ends. The CDR3 length is 13 residues. Germline V gene lookup returns CDR1 SGHRS and CDR2 YFSETQ. The CDR3 here is CASGGAKNTEAFF. The CDR3 DNA sequence: TGCGCCAGCGGGGGGGCGAAGAACACTGAAGCTTTCTTT.

This clone was observed a few times. The chain uses TRBV5-1 and TRBJ1-5; D remains ambiguous. The CDR3 spans 14 residues. Looked up from germline, CDR1 is SGHRS and CDR2 is YFSETQ. Trimming cost V 0 bases and J 6 bases, with 10 bases left between them. The CDR3 nucleotides read TGCGCCAGCAGCTTGGACAGTAGCGTTCAGCCCCAGCATTTT. Translated, it gives CASSLDSSVQPQHF.

This clone was observed a few times. The rearrangement joins TRBV25-1 to TRBJ2-1; D uncertain. V was pared by 3 bases and J by 3 bases, with 9 bases between. Germline-derived CDR1 and CDR2 are MGHDK and SYGVNS. This CDR3 spans 14 amino acids. CDR3 amino acids: CASSESRLYNEQFF. CDR3 nucleotide sequence: TGTGCCAGCAGTGAGTCACGGCTCTACAATGAGCAGTTCTTC.

This clone was detected only a few times. The chain uses TRBV7-2 and TRBJ1-5; TRBD1 aligns across 8 bases. CDR3 size: 15 residues. The ends lost 5 bases at V and 2 bases at J; junction bases unmatched: 5. Germline CDR1 and CDR2: SGHTA and FQGNSA. The CDR3 DNA is TGTGCCAGCAGCGCGGACAGGGCTGGCAATCAGCCCCAGCATTTT. This sequence encodes CASSADRAGNQPQHF.

The V gene is TRBV7-9, the J gene TRBJ2-2, with D tentatively TRBD2 (5 bases). In germline, CDR1 is SEHNR, CDR2 FQNEAQ (reference sequence). This CDR3 is built from 15 residues. Trimming stripped 2 bases from V and 0 bases from J, with 7 bases between. This CDR3 reads CASSLRGANTGELFF. DNA for the CDR3: TGTGCCAGCAGCTTACGGGGAGCGAACACCGGGGAGCTGTTTTTT.

This clone was observed a handful of times. The chain employs TRBV7-8 and TRBJ2-7; 8 nucleotides match TRBD1. The CDR3 is 16 amino acids. Germline lookup yields CDR1 SGHVS and CDR2 FQNEAQ. J gave up 0 bases and V 5 bases, and 9 bases lay outside the gene matches. DNA of the CDR3: TGTGCCAGCAGCCCCCGTCGGGACAGGAGCTCCTACGAGCAGTACTTC. Its translation is CASSPRRDRSSYEQYF.

This clone appeared once. The CDR3 reads CASRAPGLGLYEQYF. The CDR3 nucleotides are TGTGCCAGTAGGGCCCCGGGACTAGGCCTCTACGAGCAGTACTTC. The chain carries TRBV19 and TRBJ2-7, with TRBD2 identical over 8 bases. V lost 6 bases to trimming and J lost 3 bases; unmatched junction nucleotides: 10. The CDR3 extends over 15 amino acids. Per germline, CDR1 LNHDA and CDR2 SQIVND (reference sequence). Variable domain in full (rest from reference TRBV19 and TRBJ2-7): DGGITQSPKYLFRKEGQNVTLSCEQNLNHDAMYWYRQDPGQGLRLIYYSQIVNDFQKGDIAEGYSVSREKKESFPLTVTSAQKNPTAFYLCASRAPGLGLYEQYFGPGTRLTVT.

This clone was detected only a few times. J is TRBJ2-5 and V is TRBV6-5, with 9 bases lining up with TRBD1. This CDR3 has 16 residues. Trimming cost V 2 bases and J 5 bases; bases outside gene matches: 9. CDR1 is MNHEY and CDR2 is SVGAGI in the germline V gene. The CDR3 region has the DNA TGTGCCAGCAGTTACGAAAACAGGGGGCGCGGTGAGACCCAGTACTTC. Residues: CASSYENRGRGETQYF.

This clone was observed a few times. This rearrangement joins TRBV5-6 to TRBJ2-3; D perhaps matches TRBD2 (5 bases). Trimming stripped 1 base from V and 0 bases from J, with 9 bases between. This CDR3 has 15 residues. Looked up from germline, CDR1 is SGHDT and CDR2 is YYEEEE. CDR3 region: CASSLSGLSTDTQYF. Written as DNA, the CDR3 is TGTGCCAGCAGCTTGAGCGGACTGAGCACAGATACGCAGTATTTT.

This clone occurred a few times. V and J are TRBV9 and TRBJ2-5, with unresolved D. The CDR3 sequence is 14 residues long. CDR1 and CDR2 from the germline V gene are SGDLS and YYNGEE. Deletions cut 4 bases from V and 0 bases from J, with 10 bases between. CDR3 amino acids: CASSPRLNQETQYF. Written as DNA, the CDR3 is TGTGCCAGCAGCCCCCGGCTAAACCAAGAGACCCAGTACTTC.

The chain links TRBV5-1 to TRBJ2-5, with D unresolved. Looked up from germline, CDR1 is SGHRS and CDR2 is YFSETQ. The V end lost 4 bases, the J end lost 5 bases, and 9 bases lay between the germline ends. This CDR3 has 12 amino acids. Here the CDR3 reads CASSPEVETQYF. The CDR3 nucleotides are TGCGCCAGCAGCCCTGAGGTTGAGACCCAGTACTTC.